The sequence of this T cell receptor beta chain was determined in a study of T cell clusters in autoimmune cytopenias. Each sample's input was roughly 230 ng genomic DNA, 35,000 to 40,000 genome equivalents. This clonotype is called medium-sized (0.01 to 0.1%) based on its frequency. TRB was amplified by touch-down multiplex PCR, primer pools A and B combined. TCRdb reworked the multiplex PCR reads into one entry per CDR3 protein, no DNA. The sample holds roughly 3,800 distinct CDR3 sequences. These data were also filed under a second study, of T cell repertoires in aging, cancer and after chemotherapy.

The receptor's source is a human donor in good health. Sequenced material: peripheral blood.

The CDR3 sequence is CASSFRDTAPDTQYF. The rearrangement links TRBV12-3 or TRBV12-4 to TRBJ2-3; TCRdb returns TRBD1, unconfirmable since there is no DNA. The CDR3 spans 15 residues.